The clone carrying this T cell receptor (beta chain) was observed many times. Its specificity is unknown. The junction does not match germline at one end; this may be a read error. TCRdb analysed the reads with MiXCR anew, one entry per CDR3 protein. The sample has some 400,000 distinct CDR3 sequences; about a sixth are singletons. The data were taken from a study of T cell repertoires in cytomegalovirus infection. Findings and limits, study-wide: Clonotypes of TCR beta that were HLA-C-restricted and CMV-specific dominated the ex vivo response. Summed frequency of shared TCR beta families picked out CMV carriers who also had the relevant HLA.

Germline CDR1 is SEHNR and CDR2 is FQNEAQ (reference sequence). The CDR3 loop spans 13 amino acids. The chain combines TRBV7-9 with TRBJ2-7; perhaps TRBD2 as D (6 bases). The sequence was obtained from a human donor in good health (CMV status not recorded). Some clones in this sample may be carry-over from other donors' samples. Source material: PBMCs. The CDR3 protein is CASSAPRDFPSHF. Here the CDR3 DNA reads TGTGCCAGCAGCGCGCCCAGGGACTTCCCTAGCCACTTC.